This T cell receptor beta chain stems from a study of cytomegalovirus exposure and HLA in healthy donors. The wider study: A subsequent analysis reported that the 120 or so validation repertoires were produced on the same platform that had also been used for the roughly 710 first-cohort repertoires.

This clone was detected a few times. Its antigen remains unknown. The method was immunoSEQ multiplex PCR; TCRdb's version includes in-frame clones alone and lacks a portion of them. The sample holds roughly 130,000 clones, almost 85% seen once. General study findings and limits: Most TCR sequences showed up rarely, but some public TCRs showed up in many donors. Three of the chains that were CMV-associated were confirmed in vitro to be specific for CMV antigens. The authors listed approximately 160 TCR beta chains as cytomegalovirus-associated.

The CDR3 contains 15 residues. From germline, CDR1 is SGHTA and CDR2 FQGNSA. Trimming stripped 0 bases from V and 4 bases from J, with 9 bases between. Sequenced: PBMCs. This sequence originates from a woman in her thirties in good health and CMV-seronegative. The chain links TRBV7-2 to TRBJ2-2; unclear D gene. CDR3: CASSLAVLVTGELFF. The CDR3 bases are TGTGCCAGCAGCTTAGCTGTACTTGTCACCGGGGAGCTGTTTTTT.